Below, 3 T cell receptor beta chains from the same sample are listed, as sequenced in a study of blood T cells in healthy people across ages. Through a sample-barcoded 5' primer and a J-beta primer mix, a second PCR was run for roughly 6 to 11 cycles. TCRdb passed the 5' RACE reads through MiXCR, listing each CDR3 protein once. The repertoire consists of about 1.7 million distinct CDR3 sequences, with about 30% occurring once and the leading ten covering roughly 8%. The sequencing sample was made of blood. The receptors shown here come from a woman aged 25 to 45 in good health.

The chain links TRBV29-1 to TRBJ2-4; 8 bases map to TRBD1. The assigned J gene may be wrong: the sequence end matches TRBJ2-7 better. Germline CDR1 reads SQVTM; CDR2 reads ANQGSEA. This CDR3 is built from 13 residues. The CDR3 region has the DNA TGCAGCGTTGAGGGACAGGCGGTCCACGAGCAGTACTTC. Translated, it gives CSVEGQAVHEQYF.

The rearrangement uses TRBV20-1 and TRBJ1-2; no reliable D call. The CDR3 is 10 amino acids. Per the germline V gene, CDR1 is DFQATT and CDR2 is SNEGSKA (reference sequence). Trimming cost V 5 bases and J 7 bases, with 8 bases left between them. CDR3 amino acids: CSAWRGGYTF. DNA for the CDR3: TGCAGTGCTTGGCGGGGTGGCTACACCTTC.

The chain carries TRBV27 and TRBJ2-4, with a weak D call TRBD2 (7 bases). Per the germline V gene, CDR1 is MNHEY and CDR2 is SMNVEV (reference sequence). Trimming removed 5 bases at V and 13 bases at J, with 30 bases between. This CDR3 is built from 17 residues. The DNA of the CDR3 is TGTGCCAGCAGTCCGTCCCCCCCGGGGGGCCCATACAATGAGCAGTACTTC. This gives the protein CASSPSPPGGPYNEQYF.